Listed below are T cell receptor beta chains from one sample, sequenced in a study of blood T cell repertoires in COVID-19. The assay was immunoSEQ multiplex PCR, and TCRdb's table has in-frame clones only and misses some. Among tens of thousands of clones listed, about four fifths were seen once. Material: peripheral blood. The source of these receptors is a human donor in a cohort sampled during active COVID-19. CDR3s include the opening cysteine and the closing phenylalanine or tryptophan. A D gene is named only where the DNA matches it firmly. Clone size appears in some rows only: once, few, many, or a class for an expanded clone.

size	D	V	J	CDR3	DNA
-	-	TRBV30	TRBJ2-5	CAWGTRGQETQYF	TGTGCCTGGGGGACCAGGGGACAAGAGACCCAGTACTTC
once	-	TRBV18	TRBJ2-2	CASSPTGTPAIGELFF	TGTGCCAGCTCACCGACAGGAACACCGGCAATCGGGGAGCTGTTTTTT
-	TRBD1	TRBV11-3	TRBJ1-5	CASSEGASSNQPQHF	TGTGCCAGCAGTGAGGGGGCAAGTAGCAATCAGCCCCAGCATTTT
-	TRBD1	TRBV19	TRBJ2-1	CASSIGQGAGDEQFF	TGTGCCAGTAGTATCGGACAGGGGGCTGGGGATGAGCAGTTCTTC
-	TRBD1	TRBV11-3	TRBJ2-5	CASSLGGTGRETQYF	TGTGCCAGCAGCTTAGGCGGGACAGGGCGAGAGACCCAGTACTTC
-	TRBD1	TRBV12-3/TRBV12-4	TRBJ2-7	CASGQGIGEQYF	TGTGCCTCGGGACAGGGTATAGGCGAGCAGTACTTC
-	TRBD1	TRBV2	TRBJ2-6	CASSQDRALSNVLTF	TGTGCCAGCAGCCAAGACAGGGCCCTTTCCAACGTCCTGACTTTC
-	TRBD2	TRBV5-1	TRBJ2-3	CASSLVLAGVADTQYF	TGCGCCAGCAGCTTGGTTCTAGCGGGAGTAGCAGATACGCAGTATTTT
-	TRBD1	TRBV6-5	TRBJ2-7	CASSYRTGRSYEQYF	TGTGCCAGCAGTTACAGGACAGGGAGGTCCTACGAGCAGTACTTC
-	TRBD1	TRBV7-3	TRBJ2-2	CASSLKGGGGGELFF	TGTGCCAGCAGCTTAAAAGGGGGCGGAGGCGGGGAGCTGTTTTTT
-	-	TRBV4-2	TRBJ1-2	CASSQDAGALYGYTF	TGTGCCAGCAGCCAAGATGCGGGGGCCCTCTATGGCTACACCTTC
-	TRBD1	TRBV5-4	TRBJ1-4	CASSVDRAYEKLFF	TGTGCCAGCAGCGTGGACAGGGCGTATGAAAAACTGTTTTTT
-	TRBD1	TRBV7-9	TRBJ2-7	CASSLAGTGTGSSYEQYF	TGTGCCAGCAGCTTAGCTGGGACAGGGACGGGGAGCTCCTACGAGCAGTACTTC
-	TRBD1	TRBV15	TRBJ1-1	CATTTRTGGIAEAFF	TGTGCCACCACCACTCGGACAGGGGGCATCGCTGAAGCTTTCTTT
once	-	TRBV6-6	TRBJ1-1	CASSYSRVNTEAFF	TGTGCCAGCAGTTATTCCAGGGTAAACACTGAAGCTTTCTTT
once	TRBD1	TRBV15	TRBJ1-4	CATSRDTNRGLEKLFF	TGTGCCACCAGCAGAGATACTAACAGGGGGCTTGAAAAACTGTTTTTT
-	TRBD2	TRBV18	TRBJ2-3	CASSPGGSGDTQYF	TGTGCCAGCTCACCGGGGGGGAGCGGCGATACGCAGTATTTT
-	TRBD1	TRBV11-2	TRBJ2-5	CASSPRTGGGETQYF	TGTGCCAGCAGCCCCCGGACAGGGGGTGGGGAGACCCAGTACTTC
-	-	TRBV2	TRBJ1-2	CASSETMVSGIFYGYTF	TGTGCCAGCAGTGAAACTATGGTGTCAGGGATCTTCTATGGCTACACCTTC
-	TRBD1	TRBV7-3	TRBJ1-2	CASSPGTGPTYGYTF	TGTGCCAGCAGCCCCGGGACAGGTCCCACCTATGGCTACACCTTC
-	TRBD2	TRBV6-5	TRBJ2-5	CASRGSGGGGETQYF	TGTGCCAGCAGGGGTAGCGGGGGTGGGGGAGAGACCCAGTACTTC
-	TRBD1	TRBV27	TRBJ2-7	CASSSPGQSSYEQYF	TGTGCCAGCAGTTCCCCGGGACAGTCATCCTACGAGCAGTACTTC
-	TRBD2	TRBV28	TRBJ2-7	CASRPELRTSGIRVEQYF	TGTGCCAGCAGACCTGAACTCCGGACTAGCGGGATCAGGGTCGAGCAGTACTTC
few	-	TRBV15	TRBJ1-2	CATSRDAQAYGYTF	TGTGCCACCAGCAGAGATGCGCAGGCATATGGCTACACCTTC
-	-	TRBV27	TRBJ1-2	CASSRSGGNYGYTF	TGTGCCAGCAGTCGTTCCGGGGGTAACTATGGCTACACCTTC
-	TRBD1	TRBV9	TRBJ2-1	CASSTQDRGSYNEQFF	TGTGCCAGCAGCACCCAGGACAGGGGGTCGTACAATGAGCAGTTCTTC
-	-	TRBV18	TRBJ1-1	CASSPPARGMNTEAFF	TGTGCCAGCTCACCACCGGCCAGGGGCATGAACACTGAAGCTTTCTTT
-	-	TRBV5-6	TRBJ2-3	CASSFDRQTSTDTQYF	TGTGCCAGCAGCTTCGATCGACAAACTAGCACAGATACGCAGTATTTT
-	-	TRBV2	TRBJ2-2	CASSEPGFTGELFF	TGTGCCAGCAGTGAACCCGGGTTCACCGGGGAGCTGTTTTTT
-	TRBD1	TRBV7-3	TRBJ2-5	CASSLTGGEETQYF	TGTGCCAGCAGCTTGACAGGGGGAGAAGAGACCCAGTACTTC
-	TRBD1	TRBV7-9	TRBJ2-5	CASSLGSGQGAETQYF	TGTGCCAGCAGCTTAGGGTCGGGACAGGGGGCTGAGACCCAGTACTTC
-	-	TRBV19	TRBJ1-5	CASSKPGDSNQPQHF	TGTGCCAGTAGTAAACCGGGGGATAGCAATCAGCCCCAGCATTTT
-	TRBD1	TRBV5-1	TRBJ1-4	CASSLGTGGEKLFF	TGCGCCAGCAGCTTGGGCACAGGGGGTGAAAAACTGTTTTTT
-	TRBD1	TRBV5-1	TRBJ2-5	CASSLLGQGALETQYF	TGCGCCAGCAGCTTGCTCGGACAGGGGGCCTTGGAGACCCAGTACTTC
-	TRBD1	TRBV14	TRBJ2-5	CASSQMGRTGWRETQYF	TGTGCCAGCAGCCAAATGGGTCGGACAGGGTGGAGGGAGACCCAGTACTTC
few	-	TRBV7-9	TRBJ2-3	CASSSTGSDTQYF	TGTGCCAGCAGCTCTACAGGGTCAGATACGCAGTATTTT
-	-	TRBV28	TRBJ2-7	CASSLGGPYEQYF	TGTGCCAGCAGTTTGGGGGGTCCCTACGAGCAGTACTTC
once	TRBD1	TRBV7-9	TRBJ1-4	CASSLGGQALDEKLFF	TGTGCCAGCAGCTTAGGGGGACAGGCCCTGGATGAAAAACTGTTTTTT
-	-	TRBV19	TRBJ2-1	CASSIGGYNEQFF	TGTGCCAGTAGTATAGGAGGCTACAATGAGCAGTTCTTC
-	TRBD2	TRBV3-1/TRBV3-2	TRBJ2-1	CASSQAGGGAGEQFF	TGTGCCAGCAGCCAAGCAGGCGGGGGGGCGGGTGAGCAGTTCTTC
-	TRBD2	TRBV5-1	TRBJ2-7	CASSPGLAGGPGYEQYF	TGCGCCAGCAGCCCGGGACTAGCGGGAGGGCCGGGCTACGAGCAGTACTTC
-	TRBD1	TRBV19	TRBJ2-1	CASSIQGAVGDEQFF	TGTGCCAGTAGTATTCAGGGGGCGGTAGGCGATGAGCAGTTCTTC
-	TRBD2	TRBV4-1	TRBJ2-1	CASSSQRGDNEQFF	TGCGCCAGCAGTAGCCAGCGGGGGGACAATGAGCAGTTCTTC
few	-	TRBV20-1	TRBJ2-5	CSELGAETQYF	TGCAGCGAGCTAGGCGCCGAGACCCAGTACTTC
-	-	TRBV5-1	TRBJ2-7	CASSSAGSYEQYF	TGCGCCAGCAGCTCTGCGGGGTCCTACGAGCAGTACTTC
-	TRBD1	TRBV2	TRBJ1-1	CASSGEGQGPLNTEAFF	TGTGCCAGCAGTGGGGAGGGACAGGGGCCGTTGAACACTGAAGCTTTCTTT
-	-	TRBV11-2	TRBJ2-7	CASSPNRGGGAGEQYF	TGTGCCAGCAGCCCTAACCGGGGTGGGGGCGCAGGGGAGCAGTACTTC
-	TRBD2	TRBV5-6	TRBJ2-7	CASSSLAQREAYEQYF	TGTGCCAGCAGCTCCCTCGCCCAGCGGGAGGCATACGAGCAGTACTTC
-	TRBD2	TRBV28	TRBJ2-1	CASPPSGSSYNEQFF	TGTGCCAGCCCCCCTAGCGGCAGCTCCTACAATGAGCAGTTCTTC
-	TRBD1	TRBV14	TRBJ2-2	CASSQRPGQGRTGELFF	TGTGCCAGCAGCCAACGCCCGGGACAGGGACGCACCGGGGAGCTGTTTTTT
few	TRBD1	TRBV30	TRBJ1-2	CAWSVNRGKDGYTF	TGTGCCTGGAGTGTAAACAGGGGGAAGGATGGCTACACCTTC
-	-	TRBV7-3	TRBJ2-4	CASSPTVGGNIQYF	TGTGCCAGCAGCCCAACGGTCGGAGGCAACATTCAGTACTTC
-	TRBD1	TRBV9	TRBJ1-3	CASSGTGLGNTIYF	TGTGCCAGCAGCGGGACAGGGTTAGGAAACACCATATATTTT
-	-	TRBV7-9	TRBJ2-6	CASSLGVADSLSGANVLTF	TGTGCCAGCAGCTTAGGCGTGGCCGACAGTCTCTCTGGGGCCAACGTCCTGACTTTC
-	-	TRBV6-5	TRBJ2-7	CASSLTGSSFDEQYF	TGTGCCAGCAGTTTAACAGGGAGTTCTTTCGACGAGCAGTACTTC
once	-	TRBV5-4	TRBJ1-6	CASSSPPTGYLHF	TGTGCCAGCAGCTCCCCACCGACAGGCTACCTCCACTTT
-	-	TRBV5-6	TRBJ1-2	CASSLDLGAGDYGYTF	TGTGCCAGCAGCTTGGACCTGGGGGCCGGGGACTATGGCTACACCTTC
-	-	TRBV25-1	TRBJ1-2	CASSDGGRNYGYTF	TGTGCCAGCAGTGACGGAGGGAGAAACTATGGCTACACCTTC
-	TRBD1	TRBV24-1	TRBJ2-2	CATRSTGTANTGELFF	TGTGCCACCAGGTCGACCGGGACAGCGAACACCGGGGAGCTGTTTTTT